What follows describes a single TCR beta chain. Its target is unknown. Reverse transcription of all isolated RNA meant that expressed TCRB transcripts were sequenced. Sequenced by immunoSEQ multiplex PCR; TCRdb stores in-frame clones only, minus some. The table records over 200,000 clones, 11% of them present only once. This sample was included in a study of beta chain features in type 1 diabetes. Study-level points and caveats: Moderate but significant shortening of TCRB CDR3s was recorded in all four CD4+ subsets from Type 1 diabetes patients.

V was shortened by 6 bases and J by 3 bases, with 18 bases between the two germline ends. CDR1 and CDR2 from the germline V gene are SQVTM and ANQGSEA. CDR3 length equals 14 residues. This chain uses TRBV29-1 with TRBJ2-7, with a tentative D call TRBD1 (6 bases). This receptor was identified in a man aged 30 to 45 with type 1 diabetes. The specimen sequenced was naive CD4+ T cells from blood. The CDR3 nucleotides are TGCAGCGTGACCGAATGGGACATGGACTACGAGCAGTACTTC. Its protein is CSVTEWDMDYEQYF.